These T cell receptor beta chains were read from a single sample in a study of blood T cell repertoires in COVID-19. Data came from immunoSEQ multiplex PCR; TCRdb stores just in-frame clones and leaves some out. The sample lists 200,000 to 250,000 clones; roughly 85% were seen once. Sequencing input: PBMCs or T cells enriched from blood (not recorded which). These receptors were collected from a man younger than 40 who had recovered from COVID-19. CDR3s include the opening cysteine and the closing phenylalanine or tryptophan. Fields, in order: clone size, V gene, J gene, D gene, CDR3 DNA, CDR3 protein. D genes are given only for firm matches. Rows give clone size only sometimes, using once, few, many, or a class for an expanded clone.

abundance: .; v_gene: TRBV28; j_gene: TRBJ2-3; d_gene: TRBD1; CDR3nt: TGTGCCAGCAGTTTAGCGGCTGCGGGACAGGGGTCAGATACGCAGTATTTT; CDR3aa: CASSLAAAGQGSDTQYF
abundance: .; v_gene: TRBV27; j_gene: TRBJ1-6; d_gene: .; CDR3nt: TGTGCCAGCGGGGGCCTAAATTCACCCCTCCACTTT; CDR3aa: CASGGLNSPLHF
abundance: .; v_gene: TRBV27; j_gene: TRBJ1-5; d_gene: TRBD1; CDR3nt: TGTGCCAGCAGTTTAACAGGGGGCAATCAGCCCCAGCATTTT; CDR3aa: CASSLTGGNQPQHF
abundance: .; v_gene: TRBV5-1; j_gene: TRBJ2-3; d_gene: .; CDR3nt: TGCGCCAGCAGCCCCTCTGCGGGGAACACAGATACGCAGTATTTT; CDR3aa: CASSPSAGNTDTQYF
abundance: .; v_gene: TRBV10-1; j_gene: TRBJ2-4; d_gene: .; CDR3nt: TGCGCCAGCAGTGAACATAGGGGTGTGGGAGCCAAAAACATTCAGTACTTC; CDR3aa: CASSEHRGVGAKNIQYF
abundance: .; v_gene: TRBV11-1; j_gene: TRBJ1-1; d_gene: .; CDR3nt: TGTGCCAGCAGCCCCGACAGGCAACGTGGTGAAGCTTTCTTT; CDR3aa: CASSPDRQRGEAFF
abundance: .; v_gene: TRBV2; j_gene: TRBJ1-2; d_gene: TRBD1; CDR3nt: TGTGCCAGCAGTGCCCCAACGACAGGGACGGTTTCTGGCTACACCTTC; CDR3aa: CASSAPTTGTVSGYTF
abundance: .; v_gene: TRBV9; j_gene: TRBJ2-2; d_gene: TRBD2; CDR3nt: TGTGCCAGCAGCCCGAGGGCTAGCGGGGTTAACACCGGGGAGCTGTTTTTT; CDR3aa: CASSPRASGVNTGELFF
abundance: .; v_gene: TRBV4-1; j_gene: TRBJ2-3; d_gene: .; CDR3nt: TGCGCCAGCAGCCAAGTTGGGCTAGCGACAGATACGCAGTATTTT; CDR3aa: CASSQVGLATDTQYF
abundance: .; v_gene: TRBV23-1; j_gene: TRBJ1-2; d_gene: TRBD1; CDR3nt: TGCGCCAGCAGTCAATCGCGGGGGGGACAGGCTAACTATGGCTACACCTTC; CDR3aa: CASSQSRGGQANYGYTF
abundance: .; v_gene: TRBV7-2; j_gene: TRBJ1-6; d_gene: .; CDR3nt: TGTGCCAGCAGCTTAGGACGGGGAGTCGAGGTTTCACCCCTCCACTTT; CDR3aa: CASSLGRGVEVSPLHF
abundance: .; v_gene: TRBV4-3; j_gene: TRBJ2-2; d_gene: TRBD1; CDR3nt: TGCGCCAGCAGCCCCTACACTACGACAGGGGGGCGGACCGGGGAGCTGTTTTTT; CDR3aa: CASSPYTTTGGRTGELFF
abundance: .; v_gene: TRBV5-1; j_gene: TRBJ1-2; d_gene: .; CDR3nt: TGCGCCAGCAGCTTTACGGACAGTACCTACACCTTC; CDR3aa: CASSFTDSTYTF
abundance: few; v_gene: TRBV6-5; j_gene: TRBJ1-3; d_gene: .; CDR3nt: .; CDR3aa: CASSSSGGGNTIYF
abundance: .; v_gene: TRBV7-9; j_gene: TRBJ2-2; d_gene: TRBD2; CDR3nt: TGTGCCAGCAGCTTAGATACTAGCGGGAACACCGGGGAGCTGTTTTTT; CDR3aa: CASSLDTSGNTGELFF
abundance: .; v_gene: TRBV30; j_gene: TRBJ1-2; d_gene: .; CDR3nt: TGTGCCTGGAGTGTACAGGCCGCCTACACCTTC; CDR3aa: CAWSVQAAYTF
abundance: .; v_gene: TRBV10-1; j_gene: TRBJ1-2; d_gene: TRBD1; CDR3nt: TGCGCCAGCAGTTATGAGGGCAGGACAGGTGACTATGGCTACACCTTC; CDR3aa: CASSYEGRTGDYGYTF
abundance: .; v_gene: TRBV6-5; j_gene: TRBJ2-7; d_gene: .; CDR3nt: TGTGCCAGCAGTCGAACCCGGGGGTCCAACGAGCAGTACTTC; CDR3aa: CASSRTRGSNEQYF
abundance: .; v_gene: TRBV27; j_gene: TRBJ2-5; d_gene: TRBD1; CDR3nt: TGTGCCAGCAGTTCCAGGGGGAGAGAGACCCAGTACTTC; CDR3aa: CASSSRGRETQYF
abundance: .; v_gene: TRBV4-1; j_gene: TRBJ1-6; d_gene: .; CDR3nt: TGCGCCAGCAGCCAGGTCACACAGGGCTCACCCCTCCACTTT; CDR3aa: CASSQVTQGSPLHF
abundance: few; v_gene: TRBV3-1/TRBV3-2; j_gene: TRBJ1-2; d_gene: .; CDR3nt: TGTGCCAGCAGCCAAGACAGGGGTGATGGCTACACCTTC; CDR3aa: CASSQDRGDGYTF
abundance: few; v_gene: TRBV7-8; j_gene: TRBJ1-3; d_gene: TRBD1; CDR3nt: TGTGCCAGCAGCAGGGACAGGGGGCTATTCGCTGGAAACACCATATATTTT; CDR3aa: CASSRDRGLFAGNTIYF
abundance: .; v_gene: TRBV7-3; j_gene: TRBJ2-1; d_gene: TRBD1; CDR3nt: TGTGCCAGCAGCAATACCAAGGCCCGGGACAGGGCCTACAATGAGCAGTTCTTC; CDR3aa: CASSNTKARDRAYNEQFF
abundance: .; v_gene: TRBV5-1; j_gene: TRBJ1-2; d_gene: .; CDR3nt: TGCGCCAGCAGCTTGGTGTTAGGAGGGAATGGCTACACCTTC; CDR3aa: CASSLVLGGNGYTF
abundance: .; v_gene: TRBV29-1; j_gene: TRBJ1-4; d_gene: TRBD1; CDR3nt: TGCAGCGTTCCAGGGGGACTTAATGAAAAACTGTTTTTT; CDR3aa: CSVPGGLNEKLFF
abundance: few; v_gene: TRBV27; j_gene: TRBJ1-2; d_gene: .; CDR3nt: TGTGCCAGCAGTTTAGGGAGGGGTTGGAATGGCTACACCTTC; CDR3aa: CASSLGRGWNGYTF
abundance: few; v_gene: TRBV6-1; j_gene: TRBJ2-1; d_gene: TRBD2; CDR3nt: TGTGCCAGCAGTGAAGGGGCGGGGGGGCCGCATGAGCAGTTCTTC; CDR3aa: CASSEGAGGPHEQFF
abundance: few; v_gene: TRBV4-3; j_gene: TRBJ2-1; d_gene: .; CDR3nt: TGCGCCAGCAGCCAAGATCATCTCCCGGGGTCCTACAATGAGCAGTTCTTC; CDR3aa: CASSQDHLPGSYNEQFF
abundance: .; v_gene: TRBV7-8; j_gene: TRBJ2-3; d_gene: TRBD2; CDR3nt: TGTGCCAGCAGCTTAGGAATCGGTAGCGGGGTTACAGATACGCAGTATTTT; CDR3aa: CASSLGIGSGVTDTQYF
abundance: .; v_gene: TRBV19; j_gene: TRBJ2-2; d_gene: TRBD2; CDR3nt: TGTGCCAGTAGTGCCCTCGGTCGGCGGGGGAAAGGCGGGGAGCTGTTTTTT; CDR3aa: CASSALGRRGKGGELFF
abundance: once; v_gene: TRBV6-5; j_gene: TRBJ2-3; d_gene: .; CDR3nt: TGTGCCAGCAGTTACCAAGATACGCAGTATTTT; CDR3aa: CASSYQDTQYF